The entry below describes one TCR beta chain. Produced via immunoSEQ multiplex PCR; TCRdb's table is partial and in-frame only. Counted here are 250,000 to 300,000 clones, around 81% occurring once; the ten biggest clones make up around 3%. This entry is derived from a study of blood T cell repertoires in COVID-19. V gave up 1 base and J gave up 4 bases; unmatched junction bases: 6. In germline, CDR1 is LGHNA, CDR2 YSLEER. The CDR3 consists of 15 residues. This TCR was sampled from an older woman with active or convalescent COVID-19. The chain employs TRBV4-3 and TRBJ2-7; 8 bases fit TRBD2. Source material: peripheral blood. The CDR3 sequence: CASSQGTGGPYEQYF. The CDR3 DNA reads as TGCGCCAGCAGCCAAGGAACGGGGGGGCCTTACGAGCAGTACTTC.